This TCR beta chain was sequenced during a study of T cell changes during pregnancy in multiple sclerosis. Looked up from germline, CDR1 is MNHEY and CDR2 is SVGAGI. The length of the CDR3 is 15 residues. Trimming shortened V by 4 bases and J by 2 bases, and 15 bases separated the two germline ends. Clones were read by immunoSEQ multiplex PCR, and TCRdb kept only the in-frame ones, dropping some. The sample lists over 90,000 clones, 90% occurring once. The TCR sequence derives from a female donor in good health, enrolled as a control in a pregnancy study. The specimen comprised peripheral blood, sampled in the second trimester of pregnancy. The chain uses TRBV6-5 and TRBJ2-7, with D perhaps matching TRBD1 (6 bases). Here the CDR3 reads CASSFYQGPAYEQYF. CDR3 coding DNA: TGTGCCAGCAGTTTTTACCAGGGGCCCGCCTACGAGCAGTACTTC.